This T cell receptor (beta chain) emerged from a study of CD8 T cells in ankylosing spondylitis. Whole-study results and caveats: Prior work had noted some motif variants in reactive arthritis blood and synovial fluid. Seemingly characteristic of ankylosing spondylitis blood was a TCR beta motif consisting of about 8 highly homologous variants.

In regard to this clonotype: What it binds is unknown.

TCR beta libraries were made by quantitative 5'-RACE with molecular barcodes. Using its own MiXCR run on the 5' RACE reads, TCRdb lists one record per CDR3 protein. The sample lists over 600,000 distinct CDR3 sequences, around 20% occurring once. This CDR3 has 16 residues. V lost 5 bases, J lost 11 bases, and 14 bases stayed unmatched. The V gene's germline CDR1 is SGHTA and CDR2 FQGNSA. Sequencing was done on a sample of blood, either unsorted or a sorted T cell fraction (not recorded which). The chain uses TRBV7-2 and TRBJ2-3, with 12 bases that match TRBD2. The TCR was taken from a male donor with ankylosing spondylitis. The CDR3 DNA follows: TGTGCCAGCAGCCCCACTAGCGGGGGGACCCAGATTGGGCAGTATTTT. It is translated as CASSPTSGGTQIGQYF.